One and the same sample provided the 9 T cell receptor beta chains below, sequenced in a study of T cells in Graves' hyperthyroidism and ophthalmopathy. RNA transcripts provided the source from which TCR beta CDR3 regions were amplified. HTBI primers were the set used in a first-round RT-PCR of the TCR CDR3. One entry per CDR3 protein results from TCRdb running MiXCR on the multiplex PCR reads. The data contain 700,000 to 850,000 distinct CDR3 sequences, around 40% of them singletons. Sequenced material: blood. These receptor sequences come from a woman between 40 and 50 years old with Graves' hyperthyroidism.

In its sample, this clonotype was seen many times. V is TRBV25-1 and J is TRBJ2-7; D call uncertain. Germline lookup yields CDR1 MGHDK and CDR2 SYGVNS. The CDR3 covers 15 residues. V lost 3 bases and J 2 bases, leaving 14 bases between the germline ends. The CDR3 protein is CASSDPWKGTYEQYF. The CDR3, as DNA: TGTGCCAGCAGTGATCCGTGGAAGGGTACCTACGAGCAGTACTTC.

This clonotype came up a few times. This sequence joins TRBV19 and TRBJ1-5, with 9 bases fitting TRBD1. The CDR3 consists of 15 residues. Germline V gene data show CDR1 as LNHDA and CDR2 as SQIVND (reference sequence). V lost 5 bases and J lost 5; bases outside the gene matches: 7. The CDR3, as DNA: TGTGCCAGTAGTGCATGGACAGGGGATCATCAGCCCCAGCATTTT. Protein sequence: CASSAWTGDHQPQHF. Full variable domain (outside the CDR3, taken from reference TRBV19 and TRBJ1-5): DGGITQSPKYLFRKEGQNVTLSCEQNLNHDAMYWYRQDPGQGLRLIYYSQIVNDFQKGDIAEGYSVSREKKESFPLTVTSAQKNPTAFYLCASSAWTGDHQPQHFGDGTRLSIL.

This clonotype is a singleton in its sample. V and J are TRBV2 and TRBJ1-3, with D unresolved. V dropped 8 bases and J dropped 4 bases, with 9 bases sitting between them. This CDR3 comprises 12 residues. Germline V gene data show CDR1 as SNHLY and CDR2 as FYNNEI. This CDR3 is CASGQAGNTIYF. In DNA, the CDR3 is TGTGCCAGCGGTCAAGCGGGAAACACCATATATTTT.

This clonotype has ten or more counts. This chain joins TRBV13 and TRBJ2-7, with a possible D match to TRBD1 (5 bases). From germline, CDR1 is PRHDT and CDR2 FYEKMQ (reference sequence). V was shortened by 4 bases and J by 7 bases, with 14 bases between the two germline ends. The CDR3 covers 13 residues. The CDR3: CASSSQGYWEQYF. DNA of the CDR3: TGTGCCAGCAGCTCGCAGGGATACTGGGAGCAGTACTTC.

V gene TRBV7-9 combines with J gene TRBJ1-1; D possibly corresponds to TRBD1 (6 bases). Germline values: CDR1 SEHNR, CDR2 FQNEAQ (reference sequence). V gave up 8 bases and J gave up 1 base, with 11 bases separating them. The CDR3 runs to 13 residues. The CDR3 here is CASLLTGNTEAFF. The CDR3 DNA reads as TGTGCCAGCCTCCTGACAGGGAACACTGAAGCTTTCTTT.

The chain has TRBV28 and TRBJ1-6; 10 bases align to TRBD1. This CDR3 comprises 15 residues. Germline values: CDR1 MDHEN, CDR2 SYDVKM. Germline trimming cut 3 bases from V and 11 bases from J; bases unmatched to any gene: 7. The CDR3 loop reads CASSLPGQGRPPLHF. The DNA for the CDR3 is TGTGCCAGCAGTTTGCCGGGACAGGGGAGGCCACCCCTCCACTTT.

The chain joins TRBV5-1 to TRBJ1-1; maybe TRBD1 (5 bases). CDR3 length: 13 residues. Germline V CDR1 and CDR2: SGHRS, YFSETQ. V was trimmed by 3 bases and J by 3 bases, leaving 9 bases between them. The CDR3 DNA sequence: TGCGCCAGCAGCTGGGGGGTTGACACTGAAGCTTTCTTT. As protein: CASSWGVDTEAFF.

This clonotype has more than one count but fewer than ten. V is TRBV19 and J is TRBJ1-4; 7 bases fit TRBD1. Trimming at V came to 7 bases and at J to 6 bases, leaving 5 bases not matched to a gene. CDR1 and CDR2 (germline): LNHDA, SQIVND (reference sequence). The CDR3 is 13 residues long. The CDR3 DNA follows: TGTGCCAGTATCGGGGACAGATATGAAAAACTGTTTTTT. This gives the protein CASIGDRYEKLFF.

This clonotype appeared a few times. The V gene is TRBV4-1, the J gene TRBJ2-7, with 8 positions matching TRBD2. Germline V gene sequence: CDR1 MGHRA, CDR2 YSYEKL. Germline trimming cut 1 base from V and 2 bases from J; bases unmatched to any gene: 4. The CDR3 totals 15 residues. The DNA for the CDR3 is TGCGCCAGCAGCCAAGGACTAGCGATAACCTACGAGCAGTACTTC. It yields the protein CASSQGLAITYEQYF.